Sequencing of this T cell receptor (beta chain) was carried out in a study of T cells in Graves' hyperthyroidism and ophthalmopathy. Germline trimming cut 10 bases from V and 2 bases from J; bases unmatched to any gene: 6. The CDR3 contains 13 residues. Germline CDR1 reads MDHEN; CDR2 reads SYDVKM. This clonotype was counted ten times or more. It was 8 to 10 ml of fresh peripheral blood that supplied the PBMCs. Amplification of TCR beta CDR3 regions used RNA as the template. The TCR CDR3 was amplified in a first-round RT-PCR using the HTBI primer set. TCRdb re-derived calls from the multiplex PCR reads in MiXCR, one entry per CDR3 protein. The sample has approximately 520,000 distinct CDR3 sequences, less than 25% seen once.

The specimen sequenced was blood. The clonotype comes from a woman aged 25-40 years with Graves' ophthalmopathy. V usage is TRBV28 and J usage is TRBJ2-7; 9 bases are a match to TRBD2. This CDR3 is CATASGVAYEQYF. DNA of the CDR3: TGTGCCACCGCTAGCGGGGTAGCCTACGAGCAGTACTTC.